This T cell receptor (beta chain) was observed in a study of OX40 agonist ivuxolimab in advanced cancers. Study context: An anti-OX40 (CD134) antibody with agonistic activity, ivuxolimab, was administered to patients. Every 2 weeks, patients got intravenous ivuxolimab at one of six dose levels (0.01-10 mg/kg).

This clone was seen more than once but under ten times. V shed 7 bases, J shed 5 bases, and the junction held 6 bases outside the gene matches. The CDR3 has 13 residues. Germline lookup yields CDR1 SQVTM and CDR2 ANQGSEA. Profiling relied on immunoSEQ multiplex PCR, and the TCRdb table lists in-frame clones only, not all of them. The table shows more than 65,000 clones, with approximately 91% occurring only once. The chain employs TRBV29-1 and TRBJ2-1; 9 positions agree with TRBD1. Sequences were derived from CD4+ or CD8+ T cells sorted from blood, sampled in a trial of the OX40 agonist ivuxolimab. This TCR was recovered from an adult with an advanced solid tumor such as melanoma, head and neck, liver or kidney cancer. The CDR3 DNA reads as TGCAGCGCCGCGGGACAGGGTAACAATGAGCAGTTCTTC. Amino acids: CSAAGQGNNEQFF.